This T cell receptor (beta chain) stems from a study of T cells in Graves' hyperthyroidism and ophthalmopathy. TCR beta CDR3 regions were amplified from RNA transcripts. The HTBI primer set served for first-round RT-PCR of the TCR CDR3. TCRdb processed the multiplex PCR reads anew with MiXCR; each CDR3 protein has one entry. The sample consists of 400,000 to 600,000 distinct CDR3 sequences, approximately 16% of them appearing once. The sample holds many counts of this clonotype. V was pared by 3 bases and J by 0 bases, with 6 bases between. Germline assignment: CDR1 DFQATT and CDR2 SNEGSKA (reference sequence). The CDR3 has 13 amino acids.

The source is a woman aged 25-40 years with Graves' ophthalmopathy. V and J are TRBV20-1 and TRBJ2-1, with no clear D. Source material: blood. The CDR3 nucleotides read TGCAGTGCTAGCGGAGACTCCTACAATGAGCAGTTCTTC. Its translation: CSASGDSYNEQFF.